This entry is about one TCR beta chain. Authors' processing steps: Nucleated cell counts were estimated from reference gene primer amplification. Libraries were prepared by immunoSEQ multiplex PCR; TCRdb keeps only in-frame clonotypes and omits some of them. V, J and clone size reflect that table, while D and trimming were determined from the DNA. Of some 30,000 clones in the sample, around 87% were seen once. This specimen comes from a study of blood T cell repertoires in COVID-19. Whole-study context: The United States, Italy and Spain provided the acute and convalescent COVID-19 samples.

This CDR3 is built from 13 residues. Trimming left V 3 bases short and J 3 bases short, with 9 bases between. The germline V gene encodes CDR1 KGHSH and CDR2 LQKENI. Sequenced material: peripheral blood. This receptor was taken from a human donor in a cohort sampled during active COVID-19. The chain carries TRBV18 and TRBJ2-7; no clear D gene. The CDR3 nucleotides are TGTGCCAGCTCACCTCCCGCGATCTACGAGCAGTACTTC. Residues: CASSPPAIYEQYF.